This record concerns one T cell receptor (beta chain) sequence. Its antigen is undetermined. This sample stems from a study of neurological immune-mediated disorders. Study-wide results and caveats: The most TCR clonal expansion was seen in HTLV-1-associated myelopathy, and the least was seen in multiple sclerosis, which fell below healthy controls.

Germline V gene sequence: CDR1 KGHDR, CDR2 SFDVKD. V was pared by 4 bases and J by 6 bases, with 10 bases of the junction left unmatched. This CDR3 is 15 amino acids long. TCRdb reanalysed the 5' RACE reads using MiXCR and keeps one entry per CDR3 protein. Among 20,000 to 30,000 distinct CDR3 sequences, 13% were seen once, and the ten largest hold about an eighth. This TCR came from a woman aged 55 to 70 with HTLV-1-associated myelopathy (HAM/TSP). The J gene is TRBJ2-7, the V gene TRBV24-1; TRBD1 matches 8 bases. Specimen: PBMCs. CDR3 nucleotides: TGTGCCACCAGTGAGGCCGGGACAGGCGCTCGCGAGCAGTACTTC. Encoded protein: CATSEAGTGAREQYF.